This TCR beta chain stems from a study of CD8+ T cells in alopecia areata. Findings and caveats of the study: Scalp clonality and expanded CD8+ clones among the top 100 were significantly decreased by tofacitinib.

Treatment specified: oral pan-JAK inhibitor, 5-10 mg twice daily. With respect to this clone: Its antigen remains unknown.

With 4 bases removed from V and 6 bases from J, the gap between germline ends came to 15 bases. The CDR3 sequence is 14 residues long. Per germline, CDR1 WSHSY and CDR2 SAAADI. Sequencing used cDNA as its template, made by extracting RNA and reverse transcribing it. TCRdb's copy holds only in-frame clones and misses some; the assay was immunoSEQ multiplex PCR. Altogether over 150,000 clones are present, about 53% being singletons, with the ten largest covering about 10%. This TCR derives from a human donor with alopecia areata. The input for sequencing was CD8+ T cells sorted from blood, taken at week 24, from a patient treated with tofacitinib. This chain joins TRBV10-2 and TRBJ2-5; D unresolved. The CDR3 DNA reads TGCGCCAGCAGTGCTGATCTGGGTGGCAAGACCCAGTACTTC. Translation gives CASSADLGGKTQYF.